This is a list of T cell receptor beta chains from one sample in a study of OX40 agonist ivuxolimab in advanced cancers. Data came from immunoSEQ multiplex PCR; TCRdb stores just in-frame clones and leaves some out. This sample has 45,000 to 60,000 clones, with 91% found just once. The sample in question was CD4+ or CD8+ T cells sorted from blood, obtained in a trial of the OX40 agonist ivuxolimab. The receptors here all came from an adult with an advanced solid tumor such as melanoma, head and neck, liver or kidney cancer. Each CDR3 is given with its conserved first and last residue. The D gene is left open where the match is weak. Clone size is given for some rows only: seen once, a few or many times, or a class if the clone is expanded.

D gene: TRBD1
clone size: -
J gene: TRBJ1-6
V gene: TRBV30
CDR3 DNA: TGTGCCTGGACCACAGGGGGCCTGGTCAATTCACCCCTCCACTTT
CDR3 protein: CAWTTGGLVNSPLHF

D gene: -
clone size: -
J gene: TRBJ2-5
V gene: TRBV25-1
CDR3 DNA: TGTGCCAGCGGGGTAGCTGGGCGAGAGACCCAGTACTTC
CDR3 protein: CASGVAGRETQYF

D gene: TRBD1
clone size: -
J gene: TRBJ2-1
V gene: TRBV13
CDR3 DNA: TGTGCCAGCAGTCTAGCTGGGACAGGAAGCGTCGGGGAGCAGTTCTTC
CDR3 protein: CASSLAGTGSVGEQFF

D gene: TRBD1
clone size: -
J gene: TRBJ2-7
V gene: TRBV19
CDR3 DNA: TGTGCCAGTAGTTCATTTCGGACAGGGAATCCCTACGAGCAGTACTTC
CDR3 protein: CASSSFRTGNPYEQYF

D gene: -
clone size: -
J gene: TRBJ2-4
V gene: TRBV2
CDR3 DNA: TGTGCCGGAATTGAGGGGGGAGCCAAAAACATTCAGTACTTC
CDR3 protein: CAGIEGGAKNIQYF

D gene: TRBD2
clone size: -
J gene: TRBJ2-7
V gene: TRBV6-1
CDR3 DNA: TGTGCCAGCAGTCTGGCGGGAGCATACGAGCAGTACTTC
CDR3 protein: CASSLAGAYEQYF

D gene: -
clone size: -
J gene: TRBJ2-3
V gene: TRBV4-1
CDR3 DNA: TGCGCCAGCAGTTTACTAGGGGGACGGACAGATACGCAGTATTTT
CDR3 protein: CASSLLGGRTDTQYF

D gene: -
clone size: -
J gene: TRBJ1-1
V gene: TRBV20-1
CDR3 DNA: TGCAGTGCTAGAGATCAACGGGAAGCTTTCTTT
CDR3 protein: CSARDQREAFF

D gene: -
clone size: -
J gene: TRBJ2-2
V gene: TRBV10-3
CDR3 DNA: TGTGCCATCAGGGGGCAGGACACCGGGGAGCTGTTTTTT
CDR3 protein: CAIRGQDTGELFF

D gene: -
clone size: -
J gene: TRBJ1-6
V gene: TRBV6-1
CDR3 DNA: TGTGCCAGCAGTGAAGTCCGTAATTCACCCCTCCACTTT
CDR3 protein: CASSEVRNSPLHF

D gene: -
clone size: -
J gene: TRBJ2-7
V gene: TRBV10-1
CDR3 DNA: TGCGCCAGCAGTGACCCGGGTCACTCCTACGAGCAGTACTTC
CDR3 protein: CASSDPGHSYEQYF

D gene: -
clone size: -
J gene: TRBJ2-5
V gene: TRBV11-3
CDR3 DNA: TGTGCCAGCAGCGGTACAGGGGAGGGGACCCAGTACTTC
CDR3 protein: CASSGTGEGTQYF

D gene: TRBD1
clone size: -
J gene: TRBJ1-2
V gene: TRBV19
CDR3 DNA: TGTGCCAGTAGTCTACAGGGGGCATTCGACTATGGCTACACCTTC
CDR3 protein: CASSLQGAFDYGYTF

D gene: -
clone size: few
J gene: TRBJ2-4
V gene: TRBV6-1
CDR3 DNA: TGTGCCAGCAGTGAAGGGGCAGGGTGGGCCAAAAACATTCAGTACTTC
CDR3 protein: CASSEGAGWAKNIQYF

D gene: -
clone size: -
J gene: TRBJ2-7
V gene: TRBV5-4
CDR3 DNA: TGTGCCAGCAGCTACGGCCTACCTCGCGAGCAGTACTTC
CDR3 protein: CASSYGLPREQYF

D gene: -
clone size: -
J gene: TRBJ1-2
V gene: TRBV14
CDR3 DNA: TGTGCCAGCAGCCAAGGGTCAGCCTATGGCTACACCTTC
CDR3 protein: CASSQGSAYGYTF

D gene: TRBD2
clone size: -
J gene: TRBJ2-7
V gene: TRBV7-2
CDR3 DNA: TGTGCCAGCAGCTTCCAACTAGCGGGAGTGGTCGAGCAGTACTTC
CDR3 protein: CASSFQLAGVVEQYF

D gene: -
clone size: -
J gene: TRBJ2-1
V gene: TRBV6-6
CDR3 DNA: TGTGCCAGCAGTTACGGAGGGGTATCGGGCAATGAGCAGTTCTTC
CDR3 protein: CASSYGGVSGNEQFF

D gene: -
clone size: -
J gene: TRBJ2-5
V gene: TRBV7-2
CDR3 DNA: TGTGCCAGCAGCTTGGGACCCCAAGAGACCCAGTACTTC
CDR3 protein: CASSLGPQETQYF

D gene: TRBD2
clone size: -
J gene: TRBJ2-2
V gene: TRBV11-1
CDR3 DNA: TGTGCCAGCAGCTTCCCAGCTAGCGGGGCGAACGGGGAGCTGTTTTTT
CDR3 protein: CASSFPASGANGELFF

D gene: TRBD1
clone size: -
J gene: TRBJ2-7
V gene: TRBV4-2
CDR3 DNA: TGTGCCAGCAGCCAAGAGACAGGGGCCCACGAGCAGTACTTC
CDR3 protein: CASSQETGAHEQYF

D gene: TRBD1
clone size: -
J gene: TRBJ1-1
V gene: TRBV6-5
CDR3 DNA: TGTGCCAGCAGTTTGACAGGGGACACTGAAGCTTTCTTT
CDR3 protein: CASSLTGDTEAFF

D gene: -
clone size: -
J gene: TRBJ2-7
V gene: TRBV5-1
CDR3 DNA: TGCGCCAGCAGCTTGAGGTACAGGGCTTACCCCGAGCAGTACTTC
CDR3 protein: CASSLRYRAYPEQYF

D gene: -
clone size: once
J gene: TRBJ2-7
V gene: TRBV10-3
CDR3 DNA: TGTGCCATCAGCCGGGACAACTACTACGAGCAGTACTTC
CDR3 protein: CAISRDNYYEQYF

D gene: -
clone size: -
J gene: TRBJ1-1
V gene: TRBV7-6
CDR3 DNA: TGTGCCAGCAGCGCTCCCCAGACAGTTTTGAACACTGAAGCTTTCTTT
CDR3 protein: CASSAPQTVLNTEAFF

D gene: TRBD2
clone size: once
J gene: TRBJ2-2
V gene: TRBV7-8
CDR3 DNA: TGTGCCAGCAGCCCCAGCCTAGCGGGGGGCTTCAACACCGGGGAGCTGTTTTTT
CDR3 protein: CASSPSLAGGFNTGELFF

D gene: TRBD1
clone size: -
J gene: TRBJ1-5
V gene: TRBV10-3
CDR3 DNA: TGTGCCATCAGTCCGGGACAGGGGGGTCAGCCCCAGCATTTT
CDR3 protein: CAISPGQGGQPQHF

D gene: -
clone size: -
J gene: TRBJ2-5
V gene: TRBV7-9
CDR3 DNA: TGTGCCAGCAGCTTAGGTCCAAGGGAGACCCAGTACTTC
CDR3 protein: CASSLGPRETQYF

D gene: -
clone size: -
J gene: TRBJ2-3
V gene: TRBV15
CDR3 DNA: TGTGCCGCTTCTGGGGGGGGGCCCACAGATACGCAGTATTTT
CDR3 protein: CAASGGGPTDTQYF

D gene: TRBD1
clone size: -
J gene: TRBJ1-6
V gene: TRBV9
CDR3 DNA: TGTGCCAGCAGCGGGGACAGGGTTTCACCCCTCCACTTT
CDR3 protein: CASSGDRVSPLHF

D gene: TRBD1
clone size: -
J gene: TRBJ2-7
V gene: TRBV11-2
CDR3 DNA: TGTGCCAGCAGCTCAGTTGGACAGGCCTACGAGCAGTACTTC
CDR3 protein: CASSSVGQAYEQYF

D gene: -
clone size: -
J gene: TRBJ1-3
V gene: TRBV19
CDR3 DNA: TGTGCCAGCTGCCGGAGTGGGGGAACTGGAAACACCATATATTTT
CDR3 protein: CASCRSGGTGNTIYF

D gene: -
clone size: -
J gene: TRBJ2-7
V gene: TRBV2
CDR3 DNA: TGTGCCAGCAGTGTCATCTGGCGCGGGACGGTCTACGAGCAGTACTTC
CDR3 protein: CASSVIWRGTVYEQYF

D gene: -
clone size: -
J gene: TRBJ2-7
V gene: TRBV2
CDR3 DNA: TGTGCCAGCAGTGAAAACAGGGTCAGAGAGCAGTACTTC
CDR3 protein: CASSENRVREQYF

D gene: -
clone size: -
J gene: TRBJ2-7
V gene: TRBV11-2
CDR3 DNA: TGTGCCAGCAGCCGGAACTCCCCCTACGAGCAGTACTTC
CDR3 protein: CASSRNSPYEQYF

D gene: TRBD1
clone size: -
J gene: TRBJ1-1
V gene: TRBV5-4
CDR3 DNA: TGTGCCAGCAGCCACGACAGGGAATTTACTGAAGCTTTCTTT
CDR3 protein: CASSHDREFTEAFF

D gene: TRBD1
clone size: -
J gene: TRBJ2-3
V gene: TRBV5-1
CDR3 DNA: TGCGCCAGCAGCCGAGGTTATACAGGGGCAGATACGCAGTATTTT
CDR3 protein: CASSRGYTGADTQYF